This TCR beta chain was captured in a study of T cells in Graves' hyperthyroidism and ophthalmopathy. Regarding the study as a whole: From stable hyperthyroidism, ophthalmopathy was set apart by a 13 V-J model.

V lost 1 base and J 0 bases, leaving 13 bases between the germline ends. Germline values: CDR1 GTSNPN, CDR2 SVGIG (reference sequence). The CDR3 contains 16 residues. Researchers took RNA transcripts and amplified the TCR beta CDR3 regions from them. Researchers ran a first-round RT-PCR on the TCR CDR3 using the HTBI primer set. TCRdb ran MiXCR on the multiplex PCR reads and lists one entry per CDR3 protein. This table has approximately 330,000 distinct CDR3 sequences, roughly an eighth appearing once. This clonotype was seen a handful of times. Its antigen is undetermined. V is TRBV30 and J is TRBJ2-1; the D is unclear. The sample consisted of blood. The receptor was isolated from a middle-aged woman with Graves' ophthalmopathy. This CDR3 reads CAWSENRVSSYNEQFF. The DNA of the CDR3 is TGTGCCTGGAGTGAGAACAGAGTTAGCTCCTACAATGAGCAGTTCTTC.